This TCR beta chain appears in the sequencing data of a study of human T cells and chemical hapten exposure. The ends were cut back, 4 bases at V and 4 bases at J, with 14 bases in the middle. The CDR3 consists of 16 residues. The germline CDR1 and CDR2 sequences are LGHNA and YNFKEQ. TCRdb reprocessed the RACE reads with MiXCR, giving one entry per CDR3 protein. Of tens of thousands of distinct CDR3 sequences listed, 10% to 13% are singletons. Time point: patch test 2, 6 weeks after DPC sensitization. Regarding treatment: therapeutic diphenylcyclopropenone sensitization with weekly scalp DPC. Donation of samples came from alopecia patients who were 18 to 70 years old and suitable for DPC.

The source is a woman in her twenties or thirties with alopecia areata. Some clones in this sample may be carry-over from other donors' samples. Source: whole blood, taken in connection with sensitization to the hapten diphenylcyclopropenone (DPC). The gene calls are TRBV4-2 and TRBJ1-6; tentatively, D is TRBD1 (5 bases). The DNA of the CDR3 is TGTGCCAGCAGCCCCCGGGACGTAGAATATAATTCACCCCTCCACTTT. This sequence encodes CASSPRDVEYNSPLHF.